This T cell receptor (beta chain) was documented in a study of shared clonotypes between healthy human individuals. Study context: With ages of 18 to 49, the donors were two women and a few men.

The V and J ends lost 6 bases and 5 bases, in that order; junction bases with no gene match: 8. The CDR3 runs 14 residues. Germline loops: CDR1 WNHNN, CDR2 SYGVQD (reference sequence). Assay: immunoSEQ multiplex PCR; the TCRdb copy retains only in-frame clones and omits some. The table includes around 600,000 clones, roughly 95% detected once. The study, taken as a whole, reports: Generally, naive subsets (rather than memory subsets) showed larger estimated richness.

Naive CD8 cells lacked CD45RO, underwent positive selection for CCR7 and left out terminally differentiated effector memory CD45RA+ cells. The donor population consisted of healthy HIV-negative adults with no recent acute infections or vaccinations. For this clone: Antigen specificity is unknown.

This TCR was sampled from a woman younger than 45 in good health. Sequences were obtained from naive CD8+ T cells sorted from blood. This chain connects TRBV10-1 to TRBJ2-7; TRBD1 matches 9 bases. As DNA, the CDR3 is TGCGCCAGCAGCCAACAGGGGGCGAATGACGAGCAGTACTTC. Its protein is CASSQQGANDEQYF.